These T cell receptor beta chains were read from a single sample in a study of T cell repertoires in cytomegalovirus infection. TCRdb recomputed calls from the reads with MiXCR, one row per CDR3 protein. In the table there are 200,000 to 250,000 distinct CDR3 sequences, 6.5% of which are singletons. Source material: PBMCs. These receptors were taken from a human donor in good health (CMV status not recorded). Some clones in this sample may be carry-over from other donors' samples. Both conserved end residues are part of each CDR3. D genes are given only for firm matches. Clone size is shown for a subset of rows, as once, few, many or a class of expanded clone.

V gene	J gene	D gene	clone size	CDR3 protein	CDR3 DNA
TRBV5-1	TRBJ2-5	-	-	CASSFGHVGETQYF	TGCGCCAGCAGCTTCGGACACGTCGGGGAGACCCAGTACTTC
TRBV20-1	TRBJ1-1	TRBD1	many	CSARQGAWPEAFF	TGCAGTGCTAGGCAGGGGGCTTGGCCTGAAGCTTTCTTT
TRBV7-7	TRBJ1-5	-	many	CASSRGRNQPQHF	TGTGCTAGCAGTCGAGGACGGAATCAGCCCCAGCATTTT
TRBV19	TRBJ2-1	TRBD1	-	CASSATGGGDEQFF	TGTGCCAGTAGTGCGACAGGGGGGGGTGATGAGCAGTTCTTC
TRBV19	TRBJ2-6	-	-	CATTASGANVLTF	TGTGCCACCACCGCCTCTGGGGCCAACGTCCTGACTTTC
TRBV7-2	TRBJ2-1	TRBD2	many	CASSPKGLDSYNEQFF	TGTGCCAGCAGCCCAAAGGGACTAGACTCCTACAATGAGCAGTTCTTC
TRBV7-2	TRBJ1-2	TRBD1	few	CASSDGDSYYGYTF	TGTGCCAGCAGCGACGGGGACAGTTACTATGGCTACACCTTC
TRBV19	TRBJ2-1	TRBD2	-	CASSIVGTSIEQFF	TGTGCCAGTAGTATAGTCGGGACTAGTATTGAGCAGTTCTTC
TRBV7-9	TRBJ1-1	-	few	CASSDALPYPEAFF	TGTGCCAGCAGCGACGCCCTTCCTTATCCTGAAGCTTTCTTT
TRBV6-2/TRBV6-3	TRBJ2-5	-	many	CASRGGEKTQYF	TGTGCCAGTAGGGGGGGCGAGAAGACCCAGTACTTC
TRBV30	TRBJ1-6	-	-	CAWSGGFNSPLHF	TGTGCCTGGAGTGGGGGATTCAATTCACCCCTCCACTTT
TRBV25-1	TRBJ1-4	TRBD1	many	CASSEGTAMEKLFF	TGTGCCAGCAGTGAGGGGACAGCTATGGAAAAACTGTTTTTT
TRBV7-9	TRBJ2-5	-	many	CASSSLGSSQETQYF	TGTGCCAGCAGCTCCTTGGGGAGCTCACAAGAGACCCAGTACTTC
TRBV5-1	TRBJ2-1	-	-	CASSLRLGGVEQFF	TGCGCCAGCAGCCTCAGACTAGGGGGTGTTGAGCAGTTCTTC
TRBV29-1	TRBJ1-2	-	many	CSGGQSNYGYTF	TGCAGCGGTGGACAGTCTAACTATGGCTACACCTTC
TRBV5-6	TRBJ1-1	TRBD1	many	CASSFGTGPLQRSTEAFF	TGTGCCAGCAGCTTCGGGACAGGCCCTCTGCAAAGGAGCACTGAAGCTTTCTTT
TRBV28	TRBJ1-6	-	many	CASENIQATRDSPLHF	TGTGCCAGCGAAAATATACAAGCAACCAGGGATTCACCCCTCCACTTT
TRBV7-3	TRBJ1-4	-	many	CASSAQGLANEKLFF	TGTGCCAGCAGCGCCCAGGGTTTAGCTAATGAAAAACTGTTTTTT
TRBV28	TRBJ2-7	-	many	CASSRTPTYEQYF	TGTGCCAGCAGTCGGACTCCTACCTACGAGCAGTACTTC
TRBV6-5	TRBJ2-7	TRBD1	many	CASSYSGGQGFSEQYF	TGTGCCAGCAGTTACTCTGGGGGACAGGGGTTTTCCGAGCAGTACTTC
TRBV6-2/TRBV6-3	TRBJ2-7	TRBD2	many	CASTPGGVGNLGEQYF	TGTGCCAGCACCCCTGGGGGGGTCGGAAACCTCGGGGAGCAGTACTTC
TRBV18	TRBJ1-2	-	-	CASSPAADSYGYTF	TGTGCCAGCTCACCCGCAGCAGATTCCTATGGCTACACCTTC
TRBV18	TRBJ2-7	TRBD1	many	CASSPRTGVNEQYF	TGTGCCAGCTCACCTAGGACAGGGGTTAACGAGCAGTACTTC
TRBV20-1	TRBJ2-1	-	-	CSARVTLPSSYNEQFF	TGCAGTGCTAGAGTGACCCTGCCGAGCTCCTACAATGAGCAGTTCTTC
TRBV7-9	TRBJ2-7	-	many	CASSLVAGTQAYEQYF	TGTGCCAGCAGCTTGGTTGCCGGGACGCAGGCCTACGAGCAGTACTTC
TRBV5-4	TRBJ1-1	-	-	CASSSGALNTEAFF	TGTGCCAGCAGCTCTGGGGCGCTTAACACTGAAGCTTTCTTT
TRBV28	TRBJ1-6	-	few	CASSLLSNSPLHF	TGTGCCAGCAGTTTACTAAGCAATTCACCCCTCCACTTT
TRBV7-2	TRBJ2-7	-	many	CASSPTFSSYEQYF	TGTGCCAGCAGCCCGACCTTCAGCTCCTACGAGCAGTACTTC
TRBV20-1	TRBJ1-4	TRBD1	many	CSARGSFRRTGSEKLFF	TGCAGTGCTAGAGGATCCTTCCGCAGGACAGGGAGTGAAAAACTGTTTTTT
TRBV7-2	TRBJ1-1	-	many	CASSYAGEAFF	TGTGCCAGCAGCTACGCCGGGGAAGCTTTCTTT
TRBV5-5	TRBJ2-1	-	many	CASSLGPSSLEQFF	TGTGCCAGCAGCTTGGGACCCAGTTCTTTGGAGCAGTTCTTC